The 14 T cell receptor beta chains presented below share a single source sample, sequenced in a study of glioma-infiltrating T cells. TCR alpha and beta CDR3 regions were amplified from RNA using iRepertoire nested multiplex PCR. Using its own MiXCR run on the multiplex PCR reads, TCRdb lists one record per CDR3 protein. This repertoire shows around 190,000 distinct CDR3 sequences, roughly a third found once; its top ten account for roughly a fifth. Sequencing was carried out using glioma tissue, nonneoplastic brain tissue, or PBMCs (not recorded which). Every receptor here comes from a human donor with low-grade glioma or glioblastoma, undergoing nonglioma brain surgery, or in good health (not recorded which).

This clonotype has at least ten counts. The chain couples TRBV5-4 to TRBJ1-1; no definite D call. CDR3 size: 13 residues. V lost 0 bases and J 8 bases, leaving 11 bases between the germline ends. Germline-derived CDR1 and CDR2 are SGHNT and YYREEE (reference sequence). CDR3 protein: CASSLGPLEEAFF. CDR3 nucleotides: TGTGCCAGCAGCTTGGGACCACTCGAGGAAGCTTTCTTT.

A note on this clonotype: A much larger clonotype is one base distant, so this may be a read error. The chain recombines TRBV6-5 with TRBJ2-2, with 9 bases aligning to TRBD1. This CDR3 is built from 15 residues. CDR1 MNHEY and CDR2 SVGAGI come from the germline V gene. The CDR3: CASSLQGANTGKLFF. The CDR3 region has the DNA TGTGCCAGCAGCTTACAGGGGGCAAACACCGGGAAGCTGTTTTTT.

About this clonotype: A read error may produce the germline difference seen at one junction end. The CDR3 spells CASSQQAGGPYEHYF. DNA of the CDR3: TGCGCCAGCAGCCAACAAGCGGGAGGGCCCTACGAGCATTACTTC. The chain carries TRBV4-3 and TRBJ2-7; 10 bases agree with TRBD2. CDR1 is LGHNA and CDR2 is YSLEER in the germline V gene. The CDR3 is 15 residues long.

The table lists this clonotype with many counts. V is TRBV2 and J is TRBJ1-2, with TRBD1 matching over 8 bases. This CDR3 is built from 14 residues. Germline CDR1 SNHLY, CDR2 FYNNEI. V trimming: 2 bases; J trimming: 7 bases; junction bases outside the gene matches: 6. CDR3 DNA sequence: TGTGCCAGCAGTGAATACCAGGGGGCGCGTGGCTACACCTTC. This sequence encodes CASSEYQGARGYTF.

This clonotype was recorded at least ten times. The chain is built from TRBV7-2 and TRBJ2-5; 8 bases align to TRBD1. J was trimmed by 7 bases and V by 3 bases; bases with no gene match: 7. Germline V lookup: CDR1 SGHTA, CDR2 FQGNSA. The CDR3 is made up of 14 amino acids. The CDR3 sequence is CASSFGQGAGTQYF. The CDR3 DNA is TGTGCCAGCAGCTTTGGGCAGGGGGCCGGGACCCAGTACTTC.

This clonotype was picked up many times. The J gene is TRBJ2-7, the V gene TRBV3-1; D ambiguous. This CDR3 spans 14 amino acids. Germline V gene data show CDR1 as LGHDT and CDR2 as YNNKEL (reference sequence). V lost 1 base to trimming and J lost 2 bases, with 9 bases between them. CDR3 DNA sequence: TGTGCCAGCAGCCAAGTAGGACCGCCCTACGAGCAGTACTTC. This codes for CASSQVGPPYEQYF.

This clonotype was found many times. The chain carries TRBV15 and TRBJ2-5; 7 positions match TRBD2. Losses at the gene ends were 3 bases for V and 4 bases for J; bases not matched to a gene: 8. This CDR3 has 15 residues. In germline, CDR1 is LNHNV, CDR2 YYDKDF (reference sequence). CDR3 DNA sequence: TGTGCCACCAGCAGTGCCTCTAGCGGTTCAGAGACCCAGTACTTC. Amino acid sequence: CATSSASSGSETQYF.

This clonotype was seen a handful of times. One junction end does not reproduce the germline sequence, and a read error may be involved. This chain connects TRBV10-2 to TRBJ1-1, with D uncertain. Germline V gene data show CDR1 as WSHSY and CDR2 as SAAADI. This CDR3 has 14 residues. CDR3 DNA sequence: TGCGCCAGCAGTGATCGGTCCATGAACACTGAAGCCTTCTTT. Translated: CASSDRSMNTEAFF.

This clonotype was seen ten or more times. CDR3 sequence: CASSSTWRQPQHF. In DNA, the CDR3 is TGTGCCAGCAGTTCCACCTGGCGTCAGCCCCAGCATTTT. The V call is TRBV14, the J call TRBJ1-5; D gene uncertain. The CDR3 length is 13 residues. Germline loops: CDR1 SGHDN, CDR2 FVKESK. Trimming took off 6 bases at V and 6 bases at J, with 12 bases between the two ends.

This clonotype appeared many times. This chain links TRBV7-2 with TRBJ2-7; possible D gene TRBD2, 6 bases. The germline gives CDR1 SGHTA, CDR2 FQGNSA. The CDR3 covers 17 residues. Trimming shortened V by 2 bases and J by 4 bases, and 21 bases separated the two germline ends. DNA of the CDR3: TGTGCCAGCAGCTTACCCTTGGAACGAGTGCGGGGATACGAGCAGTACTTC. Its translation is CASSLPLERVRGYEQYF.

With respect to this clonotype: A much larger clone lies one base from this, so it may be a read error. The CDR3 coding sequence is TGTGCCAGCAGCAGACGGCTAACGGGGGCCGGGGAGCTGTTTTTT. Its protein is CASSRRLTGAGELFF. This chain uses TRBV28 with TRBJ2-2, with D tentatively TRBD2 (6 bases). V was clipped by 6 bases and J by 6 bases, with 17 bases between them. CDR1 MDHEN and CDR2 SYDVKM come from the germline V gene. The CDR3 is 15 residues long.

Points on this clonotype: One end of the junction is discordant with germline, which a read error may explain. The chain has TRBV7-3 and TRBJ2-5; no reliable D call. Germline lookup yields CDR1 SGHTA and CDR2 FQGTGA. The CDR3 contains 13 residues. CDR3 nucleotide sequence: TGTGCCAGCAGCTTAACTCTCCAAGAGACCCACTACTTC. It is translated as CASSLTLQETHYF.

This clonotype was observed at least ten times. The chain couples TRBV7-2 to TRBJ2-7; D may be TRBD1 (6 bases). Germline-derived CDR1 and CDR2 are SGHTA and FQGNSA. V lost 2 bases and J lost 4, with 24 bases in between. The CDR3 has 18 residues. DNA for the CDR3: TGTGCCAGCAGCTTAATCCCCCCTAGGAACAGGGAAGGATACGAGCAGTACTTC. This encodes CASSLIPPRNREGYEQYF.

The genes are TRBV4-3 and TRBJ2-7; TRBD1 agrees at 8 bases. Germline CDR1 and CDR2: LGHNA and YSLEER. With V trimmed by 0 bases and J by 4 bases, 8 bases remained unmatched. This CDR3 is built from 16 residues. In DNA form, the CDR3 reads TGCGCCAGCAGCCAAGACGCCGGGACAGGAACGTACGAGCAGTACTTC. This gives the protein CASSQDAGTGTYEQYF.